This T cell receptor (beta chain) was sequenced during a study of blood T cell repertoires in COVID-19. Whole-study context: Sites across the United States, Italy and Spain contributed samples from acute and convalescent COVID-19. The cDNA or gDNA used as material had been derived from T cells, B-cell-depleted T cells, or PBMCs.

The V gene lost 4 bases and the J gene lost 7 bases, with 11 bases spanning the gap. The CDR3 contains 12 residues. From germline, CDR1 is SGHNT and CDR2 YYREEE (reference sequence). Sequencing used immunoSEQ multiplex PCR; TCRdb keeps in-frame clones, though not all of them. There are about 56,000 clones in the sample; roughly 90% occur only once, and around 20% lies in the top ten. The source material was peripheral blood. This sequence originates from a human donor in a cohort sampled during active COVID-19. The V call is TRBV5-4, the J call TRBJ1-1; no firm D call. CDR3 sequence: CASSLASREAFF. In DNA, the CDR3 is TGTGCCAGCAGCCTAGCGAGTCGTGAAGCTTTCTTT.